The 27 T cell receptor beta chains below come from one sample, sequenced in a study of shared clonotypes between healthy human individuals. Sequenced by immunoSEQ multiplex PCR; TCRdb stores in-frame clones only, minus some. The profile shows some 240,000 clones, 50% to 80% of them singletons. Source material: memory CD4+ T cells sorted from blood. Subset denoted: CD45RA-negative fraction. The receptor set was obtained from a man under 40 in good health.

This clone was seen a few times. V and J are TRBV18 and TRBJ2-7; D ambiguous. V was trimmed by 5 bases and J by 5 bases, leaving 13 bases between them. This CDR3 has 13 residues. In germline, CDR1 is KGHSH, CDR2 LQKENI. The CDR3: CASSSKPLDEQYF. CDR3 nucleotides: TGTGCCAGCTCATCGAAACCACTGGACGAGCAGTACTTC.

The gene calls are TRBV10-1 and TRBJ2-5; the D is unclear. The CDR3 runs to 14 residues. V lost 0 bases and J 4 bases, leaving 9 bases between the germline ends. Germline CDR1 is WNHNN and CDR2 is SYGVQD (reference sequence). CDR3 bases: TGCGCCAGCAGTGAGTCGAGGTCCGGAGAGACCCAGTACTTC. Amino acids: CASSESRSGETQYF.

At least ten counts were recorded for this clone. The chain joins TRBV28 to TRBJ1-2, with TRBD1 as a possible D gene (5 bases). The V gene lost 5 bases and the J gene lost 6 bases, with 16 bases spanning the gap. CDR3 length: 14 amino acids. Germline loops: CDR1 MDHEN, CDR2 SYDVKM. CDR3 sequence: CASSPTEGSHGYTF. CDR3 DNA: TGTGCCAGCAGTCCAACCGAGGGGTCCCATGGCTACACCTTC.

The V call is TRBV9, the J call TRBJ2-2; D remains ambiguous. V was clipped by 4 bases and J by 3 bases, with 10 bases between them. This CDR3 has 14 residues. CDR1 and CDR2 from the germline V gene are SGDLS and YYNGEE. CDR3 amino acids: CASSPQYYTGELFF. CDR3 nucleotide sequence: TGTGCCAGCAGCCCGCAATACTACACCGGGGAGCTGTTTTTT.

The chain combines TRBV18 with TRBJ1-3, with D perhaps matching TRBD1 (6 bases). Trimming took off 3 bases at V and 11 bases at J, with 14 bases between the two ends. There are 13 residues in the CDR3. Germline V lookup: CDR1 KGHSH, CDR2 LQKENI. CDR3 sequence: CASSPSGQPPIYF. For the CDR3, the DNA is TGTGCCAGCTCACCCTCGGGACAACCCCCCATATATTTT.

The chain joins TRBV11-3 to TRBJ1-1; no reliable D call. The CDR3 is 13 amino acids. Germline CDR1 reads SGHNT; CDR2 reads YENEEA. The V end was cut by 1 base, the J end by 5 bases, with 8 bases between. The CDR3 sequence: CASSLVAGTEAFF. The CDR3 nucleotides are TGTGCCAGCAGCTTAGTGGCGGGGACTGAAGCTTTCTTT.

The chain carries TRBV7-9 and TRBJ2-4; D is uncertain. Germline assignment: CDR1 SEHNR and CDR2 FQNEAQ (reference sequence). V was trimmed by 2 bases and J by 2 bases, leaving 16 bases between them. The CDR3 extends over 17 amino acids. CDR3 in DNA: TGTGCCAGCAGCTTAATGAACACAAGTGGGACCAAAAACATTCAGTACTTC. It encodes CASSLMNTSGTKNIQYF.

The J gene is TRBJ2-7, the V gene TRBV18, with D possibly matching TRBD1 (5 bases). Germline V gives CDR1 KGHSH, CDR2 LQKENI. CDR3 length equals 15 residues. The V end lost 2 bases, the J end lost 4 bases, and 15 bases lay between the germline ends. CDR3: CASSPSDIPVYEQYF. In DNA, the CDR3 is TGTGCCAGCTCACCATCGGACATCCCCGTATACGAGCAGTACTTC.

This clone has a handful of counts. Written as DNA, the CDR3 is TGTGCCAGCAGCTGGGACGGGAACTCCTACGAGCAGTACTTC. This codes for CASSWDGNSYEQYF. The chain joins TRBV7-2 to TRBJ2-7, with D perhaps TRBD1 or TRBD2 (5 bases each). This CDR3 has 14 residues. Germline CDR1 SGHTA, CDR2 FQGNSA. Trimming took 4 bases from V and 0 from J, leaving 10 bases between them.

The chain links TRBV7-8 to TRBJ2-1; D is possibly TRBD1 (6 bases). The V gene lost 5 bases and the J gene lost 3 bases, with 20 bases spanning the gap. Germline assignment: CDR1 SGHVS and CDR2 FQNEAQ. This CDR3 spans 17 amino acids. The CDR3 DNA is TGTGCCAGCAGCCAAACCAGAGACAGGCAATTCTACAATGAGCAGTTCTTC. Residues: CASSQTRDRQFYNEQFF.

This sequence joins TRBV10-2 and TRBJ2-1; TRBD2 agrees at 8 bases. This CDR3 is built from 14 residues. CDR1 is WSHSY, CDR2 SAAADI, per germline. V lost 10 bases, J lost 8 bases, and 13 bases stayed unmatched. CDR3 nucleotides: TGCGCCACCAGCGGGAGTTCCCCTCGGGATGAGCAGTTCTTC. It is translated as CATSGSSPRDEQFF.

This rearrangement joins TRBV27 to TRBJ2-3; D is unclear. Between the trimmed V and J ends, which lost 3 bases and 1 base, there was a span of 11 bases. CDR1 is MNHEY, CDR2 SMNVEV, per germline (reference sequence). CDR3 length: 15 residues. CDR3 sequence: CASSFYGRGTDTQYF. Written as DNA, the CDR3 is TGTGCCAGCAGTTTTTATGGTAGGGGCACAGATACGCAGTATTTT.

The V and J genes are TRBV29-1 and TRBJ2-7; TRBD2 might be the D (5 bases). Germline values: CDR1 SQVTM, CDR2 ANQGSEA. The CDR3 runs 14 residues. Between the trimmed V and J ends, which lost 6 bases and 0 bases, there was a span of 15 bases. Written as DNA, the CDR3 is TGCAGCGTCAAGGTTATAGGGAGCTCCTACGAGCAGTACTTC. It specifies CSVKVIGSSYEQYF.

This clone was detected a few times. The chain recombines TRBV7-9 with TRBJ2-1, with 7 bases aligning to TRBD1. Germline V gives CDR1 SEHNR, CDR2 FQNEAQ (reference sequence). The CDR3 is made up of 18 amino acids. J lost 5 bases, V lost 4 bases, and 17 bases had no gene match. The CDR3 sequence is CASSSHKQGKLPNNEQFF. The DNA for the CDR3 is TGTGCCAGCAGCTCCCACAAACAGGGGAAGTTACCAAACAATGAGCAGTTCTTC.

The chain joins TRBV25-1 to TRBJ2-3, with TRBD2 identical over 10 bases. The CDR3 extends over 18 amino acids. Germline lookup yields CDR1 MGHDK and CDR2 SYGVNS. The V and J ends lost 5 bases and 0 bases, in that order; junction bases with no gene match: 11. CDR3 amino acids: CASSRGTSASISTDTQYF. In DNA form, the CDR3 reads TGTGCCAGCAGTCGCGGGACTAGCGCCTCTATTAGCACAGATACGCAGTATTTT. Looking up the rest from reference TRBV25-1 and TRBJ2-3 gives the full variable domain: EADIYQTPRYLVIGTGKKITLECSQTMGHDKMYWYQQDPGMELHLIHYSYGVNSTEKGDLSSESTVSRIRTEHFPLTLESARPSHTSQYLCASSRGTSASISTDTQYFGPGTRLTVL.

The chain couples TRBV7-8 to TRBJ2-3; 8 bases agree with TRBD2. Trimming at V came to 3 bases and at J to 8 bases, leaving 13 bases not matched to a gene. CDR1 SGHVS and CDR2 FQNEAQ come from the germline V gene. The CDR3 is made up of 16 amino acids. CDR3 in amino acids: CASSLFSSGSDLTQYF. Here the CDR3 DNA reads TGTGCCAGCAGCTTGTTTTCTAGCGGGTCGGATCTTACGCAGTATTTT.

Notes on this clone: This likely traces to a read error, being one base from a far larger clone. Other DNA sequences in the sample encode the same CDR3. The genes are TRBV6-5 and TRBJ2-5, with 8 bases fitting TRBD1. The ends lost 3 bases at V and 5 bases at J; junction bases unmatched: 8. The germline gives CDR1 MNHEY, CDR2 SVGAGI. This CDR3 has 15 residues. The CDR3: CASSYRTGGQETQYF. As DNA, the CDR3 is TGTGCCAGCAGTTATCGAACAGGGGGGCAGGAGACCCAGTACTTC.

The rearrangement uses TRBV7-2 and TRBJ1-3, with D possibly matching TRBD1 (6 bases). The CDR3 length is 16 residues. V lost 5 bases and J lost 0, with 14 bases in between. CDR1 and CDR2 from the germline V gene are SGHTA and FQGNSA. The CDR3 DNA reads TGTGCCAGCAGCGGCGCAGGGGTCGGCTCTGGAAACACCATATATTTT. Amino acids: CASSGAGVGSGNTIYF.

The J gene is TRBJ2-7, the V gene TRBV7-2; D is perhaps TRBD2 (5 bases). From germline, CDR1 is SGHTA and CDR2 FQGNSA. The CDR3 spans 15 residues. With 5 bases removed from V and 9 bases from J, the gap between germline ends came to 23 bases. The CDR3 is CASSPSGIRMSGQYF. The CDR3 nucleotides read TGTGCCAGCAGCCCATCCGGGATTCGCATGTCGGGGCAGTACTTC.

V and J are TRBV15 and TRBJ2-6; D could derive from TRBD1 or TRBD2 (5 bases each). The CDR3 covers 15 residues. V lost 1 base, J lost 2 bases, and 6 bases lay in between. In germline, CDR1 is LNHNV, CDR2 YYDKDF (reference sequence). In DNA, the CDR3 is TGTGCCACCAGCAGAGGGGGGACTGGGGCCAACGTCCTGACTTTC. It yields the protein CATSRGGTGANVLTF.

This clone was counted ten times or more. The V gene is TRBV6-6, the J gene TRBJ2-2, with TRBD2 matching over 8 bases. The CDR3 runs 14 residues. Germline-derived CDR1 and CDR2 are MNHNY and SVGAGI (reference sequence). Unmatched junction bases numbered 4, after V lost 6 bases and J lost 4 bases. The DNA of the CDR3 is TGTGCCAGCAGGCCGACTAGCGTCACCGGGGAGCTGTTTTTT. Translating it yields CASRPTSVTGELFF.

This chain joins TRBV19 and TRBJ1-5; D is undetermined. V lost 5 bases and J 0 bases, leaving 14 bases between the germline ends. The CDR3 is 16 amino acids. The germline CDR1 and CDR2 sequences are LNHDA and SQIVND (reference sequence). The CDR3 is CASSYLRANSNQPQHF. CDR3 nucleotide sequence: TGTGCCAGTAGTTACTTGCGGGCTAATAGCAATCAGCCCCAGCATTTT.

The J gene is TRBJ1-1, the V gene TRBV27, with D perhaps TRBD1 (5 bases). The germline gives CDR1 MNHEY, CDR2 SMNVEV (reference sequence). The CDR3 is 15 amino acids. The V gene lost 6 bases and the J gene lost 5 bases, with 19 bases spanning the gap. This CDR3 is CASRGRDGFGTEAFF. The CDR3, as DNA: TGTGCCAGCAGAGGCAGGGACGGGTTTGGTACTGAAGCTTTCTTT.

The CDR3 is CASPLGLGLADPYEQYF. CDR3 coding DNA: TGTGCCAGCCCTCTGGGGTTGGGACTAGCGGATCCCTACGAGCAGTACTTC. The rearrangement uses TRBV9 and TRBJ2-7; 11 bases are a match to TRBD2. Germline CDR1 reads SGDLS; CDR2 reads YYNGEE. CDR3 length equals 17 residues. J lost 2 bases, V lost 7 bases, and 14 bases had no gene match.

The chain uses TRBV7-2 and TRBJ1-5; D gene unclear. The germline gives CDR1 SGHTA, CDR2 FQGNSA. The CDR3 length is 16 residues. Trimming stripped 2 bases from V and 0 bases from J, with 11 bases between. The CDR3 region is CASSLRRGYSNQPQHF. In DNA form, the CDR3 reads TGTGCCAGCAGCTTACGTCGGGGATATAGCAATCAGCCCCAGCATTTT.

The chain combines TRBV5-5 with TRBJ2-7; 8 bases are a match to TRBD1. J was trimmed by 4 bases and V by 4 bases; bases with no gene match: 10. The length of the CDR3 is 15 residues. CDR1 is SGHKS and CDR2 is YYEKEE in the germline V gene (reference sequence). As DNA, the CDR3 is TGTGCCAGCAGCCGGGGGACAGGTTCAATGTACGAGCAGTACTTC. Amino acids: CASSRGTGSMYEQYF.

This CDR3 reads CASSWGTDSNEQYF. For the CDR3, the DNA is TGTGCCAGCAGTTGGGGGACCGATTCGAACGAGCAGTACTTC. The chain carries TRBV6-5 and TRBJ2-7; D possibly matches TRBD1 or TRBD2 (5 bases each). The germline V gene encodes CDR1 MNHEY and CDR2 SVGAGI. V lost 4 bases to trimming and J lost 5 bases, with 15 bases between them. CDR3 length equals 14 residues.